These T cell receptor beta chains were read from a single sample in a study of T cell changes during pregnancy in multiple sclerosis. TCRdb keeps only in-frame clones here, not all; method: immunoSEQ multiplex PCR. The data show roughly 32,000 clones, around 90% seen once. The material was CD8+ T cells from peripheral blood mononuclear cells, obtained in the third trimester of pregnancy. Receptor source: a female donor with multiple sclerosis, enrolled in a pregnancy study. Both conserved end residues are part of each CDR3. Fields, in order: CDR3 DNA, CDR3 protein, V gene, D gene, clone size, CDR3 length, J gene. A D gene is named only where the DNA matches it firmly. The size entry is marked missing in some rows and otherwise reads once, few, many or a size class.

CDR3nt: TGTGCCAGCAGCCCTCTTCGGGATGAGCAGTTCTTC; CDR3aa: CASSPLRDEQFF; v_gene: TRBV9; d_gene: -; abundance: -; len: 12; j_gene: TRBJ2-1
CDR3nt: TGTGCCAGCAGCGAGGCCCAGGGGATGAACACTGAAGCTTTCTTT; CDR3aa: CASSEAQGMNTEAFF; v_gene: TRBV9; d_gene: -; abundance: once; len: 15; j_gene: TRBJ1-1
CDR3nt: TGCGCCAGCAGCCAAAAGTCAGACTCGCGAGAGCAGTACTTC; CDR3aa: CASSQKSDSREQYF; v_gene: TRBV4-3; d_gene: -; abundance: -; len: 14; j_gene: TRBJ2-7
CDR3nt: TGTGCCAGCAGTGCCTCCGGGACAGGTGCCTACGAGCAGTACTTC; CDR3aa: CASSASGTGAYEQYF; v_gene: TRBV6-1; d_gene: TRBD1; abundance: -; len: 15; j_gene: TRBJ2-7
CDR3nt: TGTGCCAGCAGCGCCTCCGGGACTAGCGGGGGGCTCAATGAGCAGTTCTTC; CDR3aa: CASSASGTSGGLNEQFF; v_gene: TRBV9; d_gene: TRBD2; abundance: -; len: 17; j_gene: TRBJ2-1
CDR3nt: TGTGCCAGCAGCTCCCCGGGACAGGGGGCGTTTGGGGGGCAAGAGACCCAGTACTTC; CDR3aa: CASSSPGQGAFGGQETQYF; v_gene: TRBV7-3; d_gene: TRBD1; abundance: -; len: 19; j_gene: TRBJ2-5
CDR3nt: TGTGCCAGCAGCCCGATTACACTAGCCTACGAGCAGTACTTC; CDR3aa: CASSPITLAYEQYF; v_gene: TRBV7-9; d_gene: -; abundance: -; len: 14; j_gene: TRBJ2-7
CDR3nt: TGCAGCGTGGGGCCGGGTCGCTATGGCTACACCTTC; CDR3aa: CSVGPGRYGYTF; v_gene: TRBV29-1; d_gene: -; abundance: few; len: 12; j_gene: TRBJ1-2
CDR3nt: TGCAGCGTCGGGGACACTGAAGCTTTCTTT; CDR3aa: CSVGDTEAFF; v_gene: TRBV29-1; d_gene: -; abundance: -; len: 10; j_gene: TRBJ1-1
CDR3nt: TGTGCCAGCAGCCCGACAGGGGACACAGATACGCAGTATTTT; CDR3aa: CASSPTGDTDTQYF; v_gene: TRBV7-6; d_gene: TRBD1; abundance: -; len: 14; j_gene: TRBJ2-3
CDR3nt: TGTGCCAGCAGTCCCCAGGGACAGGGGCTGGGCTACACCTTC; CDR3aa: CASSPQGQGLGYTF; v_gene: TRBV6-5; d_gene: TRBD1; abundance: -; len: 14; j_gene: TRBJ1-2
CDR3nt: TGTGCCAGCAGCCAAGAAGAGGGACAGGGAGCAGATACGCAGTATTTT; CDR3aa: CASSQEEGQGADTQYF; v_gene: TRBV4-2; d_gene: TRBD1; abundance: -; len: 16; j_gene: TRBJ2-3
CDR3nt: TGTGCCAGCAGCTTGGACAATAGCGGGGGGGTGGACGAGCAGTACTTC; CDR3aa: CASSLDNSGGVDEQYF; v_gene: TRBV5-6; d_gene: TRBD2; abundance: -; len: 16; j_gene: TRBJ2-7
CDR3nt: TGTGCCAGCAGCCAAGATAACTGGAACTATGGCTACACCTTC; CDR3aa: CASSQDNWNYGYTF; v_gene: TRBV14; d_gene: -; abundance: -; len: 14; j_gene: TRBJ1-2
CDR3nt: TGTGCCAGCAGCTTAGCGACAGGGGCCTCCTACGAGCAGTACTTC; CDR3aa: CASSLATGASYEQYF; v_gene: TRBV11-1; d_gene: TRBD1; abundance: -; len: 15; j_gene: TRBJ2-7
CDR3nt: TGTGCCAGCAGCAAGGCAACTAGCGGGGGGCAGCTCACAGATACGCAGTATTTT; CDR3aa: CASSKATSGGQLTDTQYF; v_gene: TRBV21-1; d_gene: -; abundance: -; len: 18; j_gene: TRBJ2-3
CDR3nt: TGTGCCAGCAGCCCGGGGGGAACAGAGACCCAGTACTTC; CDR3aa: CASSPGGTETQYF; v_gene: TRBV11-2; d_gene: TRBD2; abundance: -; len: 13; j_gene: TRBJ2-5
CDR3nt: TGTGCCAGCAGCATCTCGGGGGGACAAGAGACCCAGTACTTC; CDR3aa: CASSISGGQETQYF; v_gene: TRBV7-2; d_gene: TRBD2; abundance: -; len: 14; j_gene: TRBJ2-5
CDR3nt: TGTGCCAGTAGTTTACAGGATAGGCGGAAACTGTTTTTT; CDR3aa: CASSLQDRRKLFF; v_gene: TRBV19; d_gene: -; abundance: -; len: 13; j_gene: TRBJ1-4
CDR3nt: TGTGCCAGCAGCCCGGACAGCCCCATTCTCTTGCGAGGGGGGGAAGTCTTC; CDR3aa: CASSPDSPILLRGGEVF; v_gene: TRBV14; d_gene: -; abundance: -; len: 17; j_gene: TRBJ1-2
CDR3nt: TGTGCCAGCAGCGCCTACAGGGGGCAGACGACATACAATGAGCAGTTCTTC; CDR3aa: CASSAYRGQTTYNEQFF; v_gene: TRBV7-2; d_gene: TRBD1; abundance: -; len: 17; j_gene: TRBJ2-1
CDR3nt: TGTGCCAGCAGCCTTTGGAGGACAGGGCACCGCACTGAAGCTTTCTTT; CDR3aa: CASSLWRTGHRTEAFF; v_gene: TRBV7-8; d_gene: TRBD1; abundance: -; len: 16; j_gene: TRBJ1-1